Shown below are 24 T cell receptor beta chains from a single sample sequenced in a study of T-cell reconstitution after alpha-beta-depleted transplantation in children. Unique molecular identifiers were used in preparing the TCRbeta library. One entry per CDR3 protein, called by TCRdb with MiXCR from the PCR reads. The repertoire consists of tens of thousands of distinct CDR3 sequences, with around 9% occurring once and the leading ten covering 25% to 30%. The material sequenced was PBMCs, mostly from graft donor cells, taken 60 days after TCRalphabeta/CD19-depleted stem cell transplant. These receptor sequences come from a male patient aged 2 to 10 who had a stem cell transplant for chronic granulomatous disease, so the T cells may come from the graft donor.

Note on this clonotype: A read error is possible here, since a much larger clone lies one base away. The V gene is TRBV7-2, the J gene TRBJ2-7; D is tentatively TRBD1 or TRBD2 (5 bases each). The CDR3 totals 17 residues. From germline, CDR1 is SGHTA and CDR2 FQGNSA. V was shortened by 5 bases and J by 0 bases, with 20 bases between the two germline ends. CDR3 in DNA: TGTGCCAGCAGCGACGCCGCGTTGGGGACGGGCTCCTACGAGCAGTACTTC. Protein: CASSDAALGTGSYEQYF.

This clonotype is categorized as medium-sized. The chain couples TRBV9 to TRBJ2-1; D not resolved. Trimming pared 0 bases from V and 9 bases from J, leaving 7 bases between. Germline V gene lookup returns CDR1 SGDLS and CDR2 YYNGEE. The length of the CDR3 is 12 residues. The CDR3 here is CASSVGNAEQFF. The CDR3 DNA is TGTGCCAGCAGCGTAGGCAACGCTGAGCAGTTCTTC. Full variable domain (remainder filled in from reference TRBV9 and TRBJ2-1): DSGVTQTPKHLITATGQRVTLRCSPRSGDLSVYWYQQSLDQGLQFLIQYYNGEERAKGNILERFSAQQFPDLHSELNLSSLELGDSALYFCASSVGNAEQFFGPGTRLTVL.

There are many counts of this clonotype. The rearrangement uses TRBV3-1 and TRBJ2-1; D is undetermined. V lost 2 bases to trimming and J lost 8 bases, with 10 bases between them. The CDR3 totals 13 residues. Germline V gene lookup returns CDR1 LGHDT and CDR2 YNNKEL (reference sequence). The CDR3 DNA reads as TGTGCCAGCAGCCAAACGTTTTTCGATGAGCAGTTCTTC. Amino acid sequence: CASSQTFFDEQFF.

The chain couples TRBV15 to TRBJ1-4; D is uncertain. The length of the CDR3 is 14 residues. With 8 bases removed from V and 0 bases from J, the gap between germline ends came to 10 bases. CDR1 and CDR2 (germline): LNHNV, YYDKDF (reference sequence). CDR3 sequence: CATASTTTNEKLFF. In nucleotides, the CDR3 is TGTGCCACCGCTTCGACAACAACTAATGAAAAACTGTTTTTT.

This clonotype has at least ten counts. The rearrangement links TRBV29-1 to TRBJ1-2; D is ambiguous. Germline V gene sequence: CDR1 SQVTM, CDR2 ANQGSEA. The V end lost 2 bases, the J end lost 3 bases, and 10 bases lay between the germline ends. The CDR3 consists of 13 residues. The CDR3 DNA reads TGCAGCGTTGAAAGGAGACTGGACTATGGCTACACCTTC. Translation gives CSVERRLDYGYTF. Full variable domain (outside the CDR3, taken from reference TRBV29-1 and TRBJ1-2): SAVISQKPSRDICQRGTSLTIQCQVDSQVTMMFWYRQQPGQSLTLIATANQGSEATYESGFVIDKFPISRPNLTFSTLTVSNMSPEDSSIYLCSVERRLDYGYTFGSGTRLTVV.

This clonotype rates as medium-sized (0.01 to 0.1%). The V call is TRBV29-1, the J call TRBJ2-7; D is undetermined. Germline CDR1 reads SQVTM; CDR2 reads ANQGSEA. The CDR3 length is 12 residues. Deletions cut 4 bases from V and 5 bases from J, with 12 bases between. CDR3 DNA: TGCAGCGTTGCTGCTAGGGCCAACGAGCAGTACTTC. This encodes CSVAARANEQYF.

This chain uses TRBV12-3 or TRBV12-4 with TRBJ1-2; no definite D call. This CDR3 is built from 13 residues. Trimming stripped 5 bases from V and 5 bases from J, with 12 bases between. The CDR3 coding sequence is TGTGCCAGCAGTCCCCCCCCCCAATATGGCTACACCTTC. This sequence encodes CASSPPPQYGYTF.

This clonotype occurred many times. The chain links TRBV27 to TRBJ2-1; D is perhaps TRBD1 or TRBD2 (5 bases each). V was trimmed by 4 bases and J by 0 bases, leaving 10 bases between them. This CDR3 contains 15 residues. Germline V gene sequence: CDR1 MNHEY, CDR2 SMNVEV (reference sequence). CDR3 in DNA: TGTGCCAGCAGTTACCGGGACGGCTCCTACAATGAGCAGTTCTTC. Amino acid sequence: CASSYRDGSYNEQFF.

The chain uses TRBV20-1 and TRBJ2-2, with D possibly called TRBD1 or TRBD2 (5 bases each). The V and J ends lost 1 base and 7 bases respectively, with 19 bases between them. Germline CDR1 is DFQATT and CDR2 is SNEGSKA (reference sequence). This CDR3 spans 16 amino acids. CDR3 protein: CSARVPWDVGGGELFF. In DNA form, the CDR3 reads TGCAGTGCTAGAGTTCCGTGGGACGTTGGGGGCGGGGAGCTGTTTTTT.

This clonotype was counted many times. This CDR3 reads CSASSGSTDTQYF. The CDR3 DNA reads as TGCAGTGCTAGTAGCGGGAGCACAGATACGCAGTATTTT. This chain links TRBV20-1 with TRBJ2-3; 7 bases are shared with TRBD2. The CDR3 sequence is 13 residues long. CDR1 and CDR2 (germline): DFQATT, SNEGSKA (reference sequence). V dropped 3 bases and J dropped 0; count of bases not matched to a gene: 0.

At least ten counts were recorded for this clonotype. The genes are TRBV10-2 and TRBJ2-7; D possibly corresponds to TRBD1 (5 bases). Germline CDR1 and CDR2: WSHSY and SAAADI. The length of the CDR3 is 16 residues. V gave up 0 bases and J gave up 0 bases, with 12 bases separating them. DNA for the CDR3: TGCGCCAGCAGTGAGTCTGCAGGGCGGCCCTCCTACGAGCAGTACTTC. Its protein is CASSESAGRPSYEQYF.

In this sample, this clonotype turned up a few times. The CDR3 region is CASRTRAGRSYEQYF. The DNA of the CDR3 is TGTGCCAGCAGGACCAGAGCGGGACGATCCTACGAGCAGTACTTC. The chain joins TRBV6-1 to TRBJ2-7, with TRBD2 matching over 7 bases. The V segment lost 6 bases and the J segment 1 base; nucleotides outside the gene matches: 9. The CDR3 runs to 15 residues. Germline V CDR1 and CDR2: MNHNS, SASEGT.

This clonotype appeared many times. The chain recombines TRBV20-1 with TRBJ1-4, with 7 nucleotides matching TRBD1. The V segment lost 6 bases and the J segment 2 bases; nucleotides outside the gene matches: 3. Germline assignment: CDR1 DFQATT and CDR2 SNEGSKA (reference sequence). The CDR3 covers 13 residues. CDR3 DNA sequence: TGCAGTGCCCAGACAGGGACTAATGAAAAACTGTTTTTT. It is translated as CSAQTGTNEKLFF.

At least ten counts were recorded for this clonotype. The chain carries TRBV4-2 and TRBJ2-7; D is unresolved. The CDR3 sequence is 15 residues long. The V and J ends lost 3 bases and 4 bases respectively, with 16 bases between them. Germline CDR1 is LGHNA and CDR2 is YNFKEQ. CDR3 coding DNA: TGTGCCAGCAGCCAGCAGCATCGCCCTGGGTACGAGCAGTACTTC. It encodes CASSQQHRPGYEQYF.

This clonotype occurred a few times. V is TRBV27 and J is TRBJ2-2, with D uncertain. Trimming removed 3 bases from V and 3 bases from J, with 8 bases in between. The CDR3 contains 14 residues. CDR1 is MNHEY and CDR2 is SMNVEV in the germline V gene (reference sequence). Here the CDR3 DNA reads TGTGCCAGCAGTTTTTTGGGGTACACCGGGGAGCTGTTTTTT. This sequence encodes CASSFLGYTGELFF.

This clonotype was observed many times. This chain joins TRBV6-2 or TRBV6-3 and TRBJ2-7, with D maybe TRBD1 (5 bases). The CDR3 spans 11 residues. The V end was cut by 8 bases, the J end by 2 bases, with 7 bases between. In germline, CDR1 is MNHEY, CDR2 SVGEGT. The CDR3 sequence is CASQGTYEQYF. The CDR3 DNA follows: TGTGCCAGCCAGGGCACCTACGAGCAGTACTTC.

This clonotype was recorded at least ten times. This rearrangement joins TRBV6-1 to TRBJ2-1; possibly TRBD2 for D (6 bases). From germline, CDR1 is MNHNS and CDR2 SASEGT. The CDR3 contains 14 residues. Trimming took 10 bases from V and 5 from J, leaving 18 bases between them. The CDR3 nucleotides read TGTGCCAACCACCGGGACTGTGGAGACAATGAGCAGTTCTTC. Protein product: CANHRDCGDNEQFF.

This clonotype was counted ten times or more. The V call is TRBV7-6, the J call TRBJ2-7, with D possibly matching TRBD2 (7 bases). The CDR3 is made up of 16 amino acids. The germline V and J ends were trimmed by 1 base and 0 bases, with 13 bases remaining between them. Germline-derived CDR1 and CDR2 are SGHVS and FNYEAQ. DNA for the CDR3: TGTGCCAGCAGCTTAGGCCAGGGAGGGGGCTCCTACGAGCAGTACTTC. It encodes CASSLGQGGGSYEQYF.

This clonotype showed up just a few times. J is TRBJ2-7 and V is TRBV6-1; 8 nucleotides align to TRBD1. The V gene end was trimmed by 5 bases and the J gene end by 1 base; junction bases not matched to a gene: 10. CDR1 and CDR2 from the germline V gene are MNHNS and SASEGT. The CDR3 has 16 amino acids. The CDR3: CASSKTGTGLSYEQYF. DNA for the CDR3: TGTGCCAGCAGTAAGACCGGGACAGGCCTATCCTACGAGCAGTACTTC.

This clonotype has a count of ten or more. This chain connects TRBV5-1 to TRBJ2-3; 12 nucleotides line up with TRBD2. The CDR3 consists of 16 residues. Germline-derived CDR1 and CDR2 are SGHRS and YFSETQ. Trimming removed 1 base from V and 5 bases from J; junction bases left unmatched: 5. This CDR3 reads CASSLLGLAGLDTQYF. DNA of the CDR3: TGCGCCAGCAGCTTGCTCGGACTAGCGGGGCTAGATACGCAGTATTTT.

This clonotype was seen repeatedly, ten times or more. The chain carries TRBV20-1 and TRBJ2-1; TRBD2 aligns across 10 bases. Germline CDR1 DFQATT, CDR2 SNEGSKA (reference sequence). The CDR3 has 15 amino acids. After removal of 1 base from V and 6 bases from J, the junction contained 6 bases not matched to a gene. The CDR3 region has the DNA TGCAGTGCTAGAGTTCCGAGCGGGAGGGGCAATGAGCAGTTCTTC. It encodes CSARVPSGRGNEQFF.

This clonotype was observed many times. The chain recombines TRBV7-8 with TRBJ1-5; D ambiguous. With 1 base removed from V and 0 bases from J, the gap between germline ends came to 1 base. The CDR3 loop spans 13 amino acids. Germline CDR1 reads SGHVS; CDR2 reads FQNEAQ. The CDR3 loop reads CASSLDSNQPQHF. Written as DNA, the CDR3 is TGTGCCAGCAGCTTAGATAGCAATCAGCCCCAGCATTTT.

This clonotype was recorded at least ten times. The chain combines TRBV2 with TRBJ2-1; 11 bases are shared with TRBD2. Germline-derived CDR1 and CDR2 are SNHLY and FYNNEI. The CDR3 runs to 15 residues. V lost 4 bases and J lost 5; bases outside the gene matches: 4. The CDR3: CASSGRLAGNNEQFF. DNA for the CDR3: TGTGCCAGCAGTGGTCGACTAGCGGGGAACAATGAGCAGTTCTTC.

This clonotype was recorded many times. The chain is built from TRBV14 and TRBJ2-3; 13 bases match TRBD2. Germline values: CDR1 SGHDN, CDR2 FVKESK. The CDR3 is 17 residues long. V gave up 2 bases and J gave up 5 bases; unmatched junction bases: 7. The CDR3 sequence: CASSQREGLAGRDTQYF. CDR3 DNA sequence: TGTGCCAGCAGCCAACGAGAGGGACTAGCGGGACGAGATACGCAGTATTTT.